The next 15 T cell receptor beta chains were all read from a single sample in a study of human T cells and chemical hapten exposure. TCRdb analysed the RACE reads with MiXCR anew, one entry per CDR3 protein. The sample lists more than 95,000 distinct CDR3 sequences, less than 40% seen once, with roughly 2.5% in the top ten. Time point of the sample: patch test 3, about 24 weeks after DPC sensitization. Treatment indicated: therapeutic diphenylcyclopropenone sensitization with weekly scalp DPC. This material consisted of whole blood, taken in connection with sensitization to the hapten diphenylcyclopropenone (DPC). These TCRs come from a man between 40 and 49 years old with alopecia areata. Some clones in this sample may be carry-over from other donors' samples.

The genes are TRBV29-1 and TRBJ2-1; D remains ambiguous. The CDR3 runs 10 residues. Trimming removed 7 bases at V and 4 bases at J, with 5 bases between. Per germline, CDR1 SQVTM and CDR2 ANQGSEA. CDR3: CSAKYNEQFF. The CDR3 DNA sequence: TGCAGCGCCAAGTACAATGAGCAGTTCTTC.

The V gene is TRBV7-2, the J gene TRBJ2-3, with 8 bases lining up with TRBD1. This CDR3 is built from 15 residues. J lost 6 bases, V lost 1 base, and 6 bases had no gene match. CDR1 is SGHTA and CDR2 is FQGNSA in the germline V gene. The CDR3 protein is CASSLEGTGYDTQYF. CDR3 sequence (DNA): TGTGCCAGCAGCTTAGAAGGGACAGGCTACGATACGCAGTATTTT. Full variable domain (missing parts from reference TRBV7-2 and TRBJ2-3): GAGVSQSPSNKVTEKGKDVELRCDPISGHTALYWYRQSLGQGLEFLIYFQGNSAPDKSGLPSDRFSAERTGGSVSTLTIQRTQQEDSAVYLCASSLEGTGYDTQYFGPGTRLTVL.

The rearrangement links TRBV6-2 or TRBV6-3 to TRBJ2-1; 9 nucleotides match TRBD2. The CDR3 length is 13 residues. The germline V gene encodes CDR1 MNHEY and CDR2 SVGEGT. The ends lost 5 bases at V and 7 bases at J; junction bases unmatched: 3. CDR3 DNA sequence: TGTGCCAGCAGTCAGGGACTAGCAAATGAGCAGTTCTTC. Its protein product is CASSQGLANEQFF.

CDR3 nucleotide sequence: TGTGCCAGCAGCTTAGGGGGAATGACGAAGACTAGCGGGAGGCGGTACAATGAGCAGTTCTTC. It translates to CASSLGGMTKTSGRRYNEQFF. The chain recombines TRBV7-2 with TRBJ2-1; 13 bases are shared with TRBD2. Germline assignment: CDR1 SGHTA and CDR2 FQGNSA. The V gene end was trimmed by 1 base and the J gene end by 4 bases; junction bases not matched to a gene: 16. The CDR3 contains 21 residues.

The table lists this clonotype with a few counts. The genes are TRBV3-1 and TRBJ2-4, with D perhaps matching TRBD2 (6 bases). CDR3 length equals 16 residues. Germline V CDR1 and CDR2: LGHDT, YNNKEL (reference sequence). Trimming shortened V by 3 bases and J by 8 bases, and 20 bases separated the two germline ends. Here the CDR3 DNA reads TGTGCCAGCAGCCATGGTTTATTCGGTTTAGCGGACATTCAGTACTTC. This translates into CASSHGLFGLADIQYF.

V and J are TRBV12-3 or TRBV12-4 and TRBJ2-7; the D gene could be TRBD1 or TRBD2 (5 bases each). The CDR3 extends over 13 amino acids. V dropped 3 bases and J dropped 2 bases, with 8 bases sitting between them. As DNA, the CDR3 is TGTGCCAGCAGTTTCAGGGACCCCTACGAGCAGTACTTC. Its protein product is CASSFRDPYEQYF.

This clonotype was counted only a few times. The chain recombines TRBV10-3 with TRBJ1-6; possibly TRBD1 for D (6 bases). The CDR3 sequence is 15 residues long. The germline V gene has CDR1 ENHRY and CDR2 SYGVKD. Trimming cost V 1 base and J 7 bases, with 11 bases left between them. The chain's CDR3 is CAISEFTGLNSPLHF. DNA of the CDR3: TGTGCCATCAGTGAGTTCACAGGGCTAAATTCACCCCTCCACTTT.

This sequence joins TRBV19 and TRBJ2-7; 7 positions agree with TRBD1. The CDR3 is made up of 12 amino acids. V trimming: 11 bases; J trimming: 4 bases; junction bases outside the gene matches: 8. Per germline, CDR1 LNHDA and CDR2 SQIVND (reference sequence). CDR3 in DNA: TGTGCCCCCTGTACAGGGGAATACGAGCAGTACGTC. It translates to CAPCTGEYEQYV.

This clonotype was found a few times. The gene calls are TRBV7-2 and TRBJ2-7; 12 bases fit TRBD2. The germline V gene encodes CDR1 SGHTA and CDR2 FQGNSA. V was clipped by 1 base and J by 4 bases; unmatched bases: 5. The CDR3 totals 16 residues. CDR3 sequence (DNA): TGTGCCAGCAGCTTAGGACTAGCGGGAGCAGAATACGAGCAGTACTTC. Translation gives CASSLGLAGAEYEQYF.

The chain combines TRBV20-1 with TRBJ2-3; tentatively, D is TRBD2 (6 bases). From germline, CDR1 is DFQATT and CDR2 SNEGSKA (reference sequence). Trimming took 1 base from V and 0 from J, leaving 11 bases between them. The CDR3 spans 15 residues. CDR3 coding DNA: TGCAGTGCTAGAGGTAGCGGAGCTAGCACAGATACGCAGTATTTT. This translates into CSARGSGASTDTQYF.

This chain joins TRBV19 and TRBJ1-5; a possible D gene is TRBD1 (6 bases). This CDR3 has 16 amino acids. The V gene lost 6 bases and the J gene lost 5 bases, with 20 bases spanning the gap. Germline CDR1 is LNHDA and CDR2 is SQIVND (reference sequence). CDR3 residues: CASRGLGAGAYQPQHF. CDR3 coding DNA: TGTGCCAGTAGAGGTTTAGGGGCAGGGGCATATCAGCCCCAGCATTTT.

This chain connects TRBV7-2 to TRBJ2-1, with 11 bases aligning to TRBD2. Trimming cost V 5 bases and J 0 bases; bases outside gene matches: 3. The CDR3 covers 16 residues. Germline V gene lookup returns CDR1 SGHTA and CDR2 FQGNSA. CDR3 loop: CASSQLAGASYNEQFF. Here the CDR3 DNA reads TGTGCCAGCAGCCAACTAGCGGGAGCCTCCTACAATGAGCAGTTCTTC.

J is TRBJ2-1 and V is TRBV29-1; TRBD2 matches at 15 bases. The CDR3 runs to 19 residues. The germline CDR1 and CDR2 sequences are SQVTM and ANQGSEA. V shed 1 base and J 2 bases; nucleotides not matched to a gene: 9. The CDR3 sequence: CSVEAQGRTSGRAYNEQFF. The DNA for the CDR3 is TGCAGCGTTGAAGCCCAGGGTAGGACTAGCGGGAGGGCCTACAATGAGCAGTTCTTC.

This clonotype has only a few counts. The J gene is TRBJ2-7, the V gene TRBV14; D unresolved. The V end lost 4 bases, the J end lost 3 bases, and 10 bases lay between the germline ends. The CDR3 loop spans 13 amino acids. Germline V gives CDR1 SGHDN, CDR2 FVKESK. The CDR3 loop reads CASSPAPYYEQYF. CDR3 in DNA: TGTGCCAGCAGCCCGGCCCCTTACTACGAGCAGTACTTC.

This clonotype is a singleton in its sample. The V and J genes are TRBV20-1 and TRBJ1-4; D possibly corresponds to TRBD1 (5 bases). The germline gives CDR1 DFQATT, CDR2 SNEGSKA (reference sequence). Between the trimmed V and J ends, which lost 1 base and 7 bases, there was a span of 13 bases. The CDR3 contains 14 residues. CDR3 region: CSARAPEGLEKLFF. In DNA form, the CDR3 reads TGCAGTGCTAGAGCCCCGGAGGGGCTTGAAAAACTGTTTTTT.